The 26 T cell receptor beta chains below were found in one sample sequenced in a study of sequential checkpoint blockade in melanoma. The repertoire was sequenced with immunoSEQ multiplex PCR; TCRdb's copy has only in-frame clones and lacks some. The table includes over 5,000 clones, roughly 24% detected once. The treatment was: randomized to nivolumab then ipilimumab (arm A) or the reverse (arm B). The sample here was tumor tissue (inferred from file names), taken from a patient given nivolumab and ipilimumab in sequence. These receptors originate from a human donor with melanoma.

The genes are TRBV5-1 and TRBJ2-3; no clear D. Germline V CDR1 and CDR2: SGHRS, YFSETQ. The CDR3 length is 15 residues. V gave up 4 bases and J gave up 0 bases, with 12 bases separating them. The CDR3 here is CASSRQPESTDTQYF. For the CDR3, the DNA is TGCGCCAGCAGCCGCCAGCCGGAAAGCACAGATACGCAGTATTTT.

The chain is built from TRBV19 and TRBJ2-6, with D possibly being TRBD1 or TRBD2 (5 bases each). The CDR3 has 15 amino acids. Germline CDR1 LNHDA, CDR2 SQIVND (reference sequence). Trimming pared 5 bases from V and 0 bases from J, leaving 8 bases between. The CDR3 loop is CASSGTDSGANVLTF. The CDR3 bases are TGTGCCAGTAGTGGGACGGACTCTGGGGCCAACGTCCTGACTTTC.

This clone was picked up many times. DNA of the CDR3: TGTGCCAGCAGCTTAGTGTCGGCAGGCTATGGCTACACCTTC. This translates into CASSLVSAGYGYTF. The chain couples TRBV11-3 to TRBJ1-2; D is unclear. V lost 1 base to trimming and J lost 4 bases, with 10 bases between them. The CDR3 has 14 residues. CDR1 is SGHNT, CDR2 YENEEA, per germline. Filled out from reference TRBV11-3 and TRBJ1-2, the complete variable domain reads EAGVVQSPRYKIIEKKQPVAFWCNPISGHNTLYWYLQNLGQGPELLIRYENEEAVDDSQLPKDRFSAERLKGVDSTLKIQPAELGDSAVYLCASSLVSAGYGYTFGSGTRLTVV.

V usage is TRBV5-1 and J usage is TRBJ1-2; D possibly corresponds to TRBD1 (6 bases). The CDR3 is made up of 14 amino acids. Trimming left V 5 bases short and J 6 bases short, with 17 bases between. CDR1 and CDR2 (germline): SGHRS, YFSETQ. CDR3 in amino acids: CASRERGGSHGYTF. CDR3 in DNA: TGCGCCAGCAGGGAAAGGGGGGGCTCGCATGGCTACACCTTC.

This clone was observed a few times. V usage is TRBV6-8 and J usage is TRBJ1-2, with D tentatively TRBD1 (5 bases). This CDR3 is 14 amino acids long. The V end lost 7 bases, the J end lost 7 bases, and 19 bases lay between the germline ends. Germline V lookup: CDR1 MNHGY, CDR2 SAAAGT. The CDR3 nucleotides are TGTGCCAGCACTATGTCAGGAGGGGTTCCTGGCTACACCTTC. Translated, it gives CASTMSGGVPGYTF.

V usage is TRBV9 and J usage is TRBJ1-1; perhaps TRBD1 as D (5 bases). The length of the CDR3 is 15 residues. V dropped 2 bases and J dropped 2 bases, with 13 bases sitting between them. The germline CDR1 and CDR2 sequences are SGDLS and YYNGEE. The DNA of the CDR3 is TGTGCCAGCAGCGTTGGAGGGGCGGGCAACACTGAAGCTTTCTTT. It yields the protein CASSVGGAGNTEAFF.

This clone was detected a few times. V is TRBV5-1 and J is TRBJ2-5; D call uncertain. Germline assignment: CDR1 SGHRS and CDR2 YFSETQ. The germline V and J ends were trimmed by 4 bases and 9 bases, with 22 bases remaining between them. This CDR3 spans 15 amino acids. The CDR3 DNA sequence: TGCGCCAGCAGCCAGACCACCGGGTTACGATACGCCCAGTACTTC. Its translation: CASSQTTGLRYAQYF.

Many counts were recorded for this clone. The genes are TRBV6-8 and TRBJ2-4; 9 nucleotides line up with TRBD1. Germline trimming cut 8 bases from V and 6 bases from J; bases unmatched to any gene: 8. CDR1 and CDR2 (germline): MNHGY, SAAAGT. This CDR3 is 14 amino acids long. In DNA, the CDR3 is TGTGCCAGCGCTACCACGGGACAGGGAAACATTCAGTACTTC. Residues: CASATTGQGNIQYF.

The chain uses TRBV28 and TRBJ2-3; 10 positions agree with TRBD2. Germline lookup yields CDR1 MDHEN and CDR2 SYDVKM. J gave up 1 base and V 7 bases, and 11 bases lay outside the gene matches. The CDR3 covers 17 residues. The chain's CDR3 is CASIPWAGTSGTDTQYF. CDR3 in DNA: TGTGCCAGCATTCCCTGGGCGGGGACTAGCGGCACAGATACGCAGTATTTT. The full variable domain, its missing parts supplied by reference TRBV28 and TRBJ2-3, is DVKVTQSSRYLVKRTGEKVFLECVQDMDHENMFWYRQDPGLGLRLIYFSYDVKMKEKGDIPEGYSVSREKKERFSLILESASTNQTSMYLCASIPWAGTSGTDTQYFGPGTRLTVL.

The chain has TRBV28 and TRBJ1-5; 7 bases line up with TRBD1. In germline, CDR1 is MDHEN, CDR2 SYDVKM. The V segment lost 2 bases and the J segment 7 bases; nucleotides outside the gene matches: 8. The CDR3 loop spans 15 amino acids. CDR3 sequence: CASSLATGAYQPQHF. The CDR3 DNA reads TGTGCCAGCAGTTTAGCAACAGGGGCGTACCAGCCCCAGCATTTT. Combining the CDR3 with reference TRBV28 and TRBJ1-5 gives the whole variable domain DVKVTQSSRYLVKRTGEKVFLECVQDMDHENMFWYRQDPGLGLRLIYFSYDVKMKEKGDIPEGYSVSREKKERFSLILESASTNQTSMYLCASSLATGAYQPQHFGDGTRLSIL.

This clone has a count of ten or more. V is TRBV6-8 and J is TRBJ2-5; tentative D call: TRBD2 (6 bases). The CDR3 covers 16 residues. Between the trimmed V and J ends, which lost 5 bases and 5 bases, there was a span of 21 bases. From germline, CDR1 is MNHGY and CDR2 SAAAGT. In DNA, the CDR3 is TGTGCCAGCAGTAAGCCGGGACTCCTCAAGGAGGAGACCCAGTACTTC. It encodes CASSKPGLLKEETQYF.

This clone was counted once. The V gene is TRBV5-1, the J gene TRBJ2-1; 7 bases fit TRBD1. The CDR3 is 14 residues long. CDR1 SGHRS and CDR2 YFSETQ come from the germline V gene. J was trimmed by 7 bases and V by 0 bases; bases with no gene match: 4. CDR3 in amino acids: CASSLGGTENEQFF. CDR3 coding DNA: TGCGCCAGCAGCTTGGGAGGGACAGAAAATGAGCAGTTCTTC.

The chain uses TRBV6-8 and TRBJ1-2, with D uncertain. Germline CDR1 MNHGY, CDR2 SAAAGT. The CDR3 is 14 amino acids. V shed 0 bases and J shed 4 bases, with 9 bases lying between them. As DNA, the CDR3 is TGTGCCAGCAGTTACTCGCCCACTATCTATGGCTACACCTTC. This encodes CASSYSPTIYGYTF.

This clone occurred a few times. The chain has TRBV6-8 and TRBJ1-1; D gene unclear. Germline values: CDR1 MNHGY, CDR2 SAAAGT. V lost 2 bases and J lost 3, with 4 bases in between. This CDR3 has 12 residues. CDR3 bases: TGTGCCAGCAGTTACGACGACACTGAAGCTTTCTTT. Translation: CASSYDDTEAFF.

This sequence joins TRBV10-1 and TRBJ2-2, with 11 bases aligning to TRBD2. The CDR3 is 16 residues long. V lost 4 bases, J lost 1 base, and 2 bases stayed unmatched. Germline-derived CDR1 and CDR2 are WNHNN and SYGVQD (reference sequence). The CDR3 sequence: CASSVGTSGNTGELFF. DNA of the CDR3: TGCGCCAGCAGTGTGGGGACTAGCGGGAACACCGGGGAGCTGTTTTTT.

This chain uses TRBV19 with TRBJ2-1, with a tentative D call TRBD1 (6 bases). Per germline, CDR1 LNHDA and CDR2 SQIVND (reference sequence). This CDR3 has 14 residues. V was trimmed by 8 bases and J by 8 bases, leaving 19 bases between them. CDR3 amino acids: CASRQLTGSDEQFF. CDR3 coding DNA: TGTGCCAGTCGTCAATTAACAGGGTCGGATGAGCAGTTCTTC.

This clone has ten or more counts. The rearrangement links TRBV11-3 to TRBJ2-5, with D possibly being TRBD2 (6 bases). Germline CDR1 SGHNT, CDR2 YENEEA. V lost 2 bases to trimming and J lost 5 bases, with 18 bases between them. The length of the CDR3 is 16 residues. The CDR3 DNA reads TGTGCCAGCAGCTTAACTCCGGACTACCCTCCCGAGACCCAGTACTTC. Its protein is CASSLTPDYPPETQYF.

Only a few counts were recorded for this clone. The CDR3: CASSPFMGQMNTEAFF. The CDR3 DNA is TGTGCCAGCAGTCCATTCATGGGACAGATGAACACTGAAGCTTTCTTT. V gene TRBV6-8 combines with J gene TRBJ1-1; TRBD1 matches at 7 bases. CDR3 length equals 16 residues. V shed 5 bases, J shed 0 bases, and the junction held 9 bases outside the gene matches. Looked up from germline, CDR1 is MNHGY and CDR2 is SAAAGT.

CDR3 DNA: TGTGCCAGTTCGCTCCGGGCGCCCTACGAGCAGTACTTC. Protein: CASSLRAPYEQYF. This rearrangement joins TRBV19 to TRBJ2-7; D unclear. The germline V gene has CDR1 LNHDA and CDR2 SQIVND (reference sequence). The V end was cut by 8 bases, the J end by 2 bases, with 13 bases between. The CDR3 has 13 residues.

CDR3: CAWVRDSGTDTQYF. CDR3 bases: TGTGCCTGGGTAAGGGACAGCGGCACAGATACGCAGTATTTT. The chain employs TRBV30 and TRBJ2-3; 7 bases match TRBD1. CDR3 size: 14 residues. Looked up from germline, CDR1 is GTSNPN and CDR2 is SVGIG (reference sequence). Trimming cost V 5 bases and J 1 base; bases outside gene matches: 6.

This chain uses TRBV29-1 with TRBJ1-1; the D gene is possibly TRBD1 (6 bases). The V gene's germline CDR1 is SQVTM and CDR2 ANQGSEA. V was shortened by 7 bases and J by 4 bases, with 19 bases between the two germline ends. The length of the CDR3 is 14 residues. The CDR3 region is CSASRGGAGTEAFF. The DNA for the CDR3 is TGCAGCGCCTCCAGAGGGGGGGCCGGCACTGAAGCTTTCTTT.

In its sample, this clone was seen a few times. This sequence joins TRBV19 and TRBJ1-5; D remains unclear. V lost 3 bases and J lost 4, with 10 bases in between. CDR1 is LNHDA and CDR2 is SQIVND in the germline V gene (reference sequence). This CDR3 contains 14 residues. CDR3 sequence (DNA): TGTGCCAGTAGTATCTCCACGTCGAATCAGCCCCAGCATTTT. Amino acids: CASSISTSNQPQHF.

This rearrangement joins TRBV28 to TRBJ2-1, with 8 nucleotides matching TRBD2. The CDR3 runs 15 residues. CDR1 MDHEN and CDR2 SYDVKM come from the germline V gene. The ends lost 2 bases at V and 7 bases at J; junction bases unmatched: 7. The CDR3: CASSLPGLVRNEQFF. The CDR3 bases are TGTGCCAGCAGTTTACCGGGACTAGTACGGAATGAGCAGTTCTTC.

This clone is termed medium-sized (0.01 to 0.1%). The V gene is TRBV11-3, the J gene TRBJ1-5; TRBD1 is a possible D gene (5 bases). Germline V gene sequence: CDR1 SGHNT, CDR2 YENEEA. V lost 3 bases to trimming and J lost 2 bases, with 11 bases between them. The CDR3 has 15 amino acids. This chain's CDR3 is CASSLAGNGNQPQHF. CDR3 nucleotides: TGTGCCAGCAGCTTGGCAGGGAACGGCAATCAGCCCCAGCATTTT.

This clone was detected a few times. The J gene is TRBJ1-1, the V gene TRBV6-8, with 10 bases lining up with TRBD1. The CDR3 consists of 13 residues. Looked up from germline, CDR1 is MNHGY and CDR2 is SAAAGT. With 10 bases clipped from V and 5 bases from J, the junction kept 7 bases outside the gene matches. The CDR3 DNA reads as TGTGCCATCAGAGGGACAGGGGTTACTGAAGCTTTCTTT. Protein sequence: CAIRGTGVTEAFF.

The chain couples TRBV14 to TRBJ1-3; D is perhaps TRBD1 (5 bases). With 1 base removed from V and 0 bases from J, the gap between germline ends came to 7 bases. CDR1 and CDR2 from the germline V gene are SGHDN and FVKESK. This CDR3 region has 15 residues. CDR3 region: CASSQAGTSGNTIYF. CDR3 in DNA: TGTGCCAGCAGCCAAGCCGGGACCTCTGGAAACACCATATATTTT.